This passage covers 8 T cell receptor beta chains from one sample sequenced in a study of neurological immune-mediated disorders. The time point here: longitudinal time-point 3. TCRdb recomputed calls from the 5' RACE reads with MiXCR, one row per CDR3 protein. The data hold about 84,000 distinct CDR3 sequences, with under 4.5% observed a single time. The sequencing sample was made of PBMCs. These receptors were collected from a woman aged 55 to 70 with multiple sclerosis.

The CDR3 DNA reads as TGTGCCAGCAGCTTCTCAGGACAGGGGGCGGTCAATGAGCAGTTCTTC. Encoded protein: CASSFSGQGAVNEQFF. The chain uses TRBV7-6 and TRBJ2-1, with 11 bases aligning to TRBD1. CDR1 and CDR2 (germline): SGHVS, FNYEAQ. The CDR3 is made up of 16 amino acids. J lost 6 bases, V lost 3 bases, and 7 bases had no gene match.

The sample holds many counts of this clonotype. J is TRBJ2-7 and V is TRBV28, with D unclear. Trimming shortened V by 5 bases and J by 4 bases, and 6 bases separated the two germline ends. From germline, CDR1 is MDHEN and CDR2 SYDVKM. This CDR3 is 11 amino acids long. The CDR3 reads CASSPRYEQYF. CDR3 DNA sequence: TGTGCCAGCAGTCCCCGATACGAGCAGTACTTC.

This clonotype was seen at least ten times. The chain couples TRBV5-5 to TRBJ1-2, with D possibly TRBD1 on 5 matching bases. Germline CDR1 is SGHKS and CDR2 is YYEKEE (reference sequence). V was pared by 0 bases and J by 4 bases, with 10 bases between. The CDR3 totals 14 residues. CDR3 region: CASSLVEGSYGYTF. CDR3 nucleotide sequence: TGTGCCAGCAGCTTGGTGGAGGGGAGCTATGGCTACACCTTC. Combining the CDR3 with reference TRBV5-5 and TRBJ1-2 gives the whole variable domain DAGVTQSPTHLIKTRGQQVTLRCSPISGHKSVSWYQQVLGQGPQFIFQYYEKEERGRGNFPDRFSARQFPNYSSELNVNALLLGDSALYLCASSLVEGSYGYTFGSGTRLTVV.

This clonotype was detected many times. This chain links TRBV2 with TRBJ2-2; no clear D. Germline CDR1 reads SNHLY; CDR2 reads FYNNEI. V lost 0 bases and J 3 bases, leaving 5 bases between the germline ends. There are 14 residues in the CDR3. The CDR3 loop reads CASSEARDTGELFF. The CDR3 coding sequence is TGTGCCAGCAGTGAAGCGCGAGACACCGGGGAGCTGTTTTTT.

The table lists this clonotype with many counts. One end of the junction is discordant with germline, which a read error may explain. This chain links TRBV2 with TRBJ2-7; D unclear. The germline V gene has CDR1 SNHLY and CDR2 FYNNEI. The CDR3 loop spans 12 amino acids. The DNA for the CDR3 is TGTGCCAGCAGTGAAGCTTCCGGACCCCCACCCTTC. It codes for CASSEASGPPPF. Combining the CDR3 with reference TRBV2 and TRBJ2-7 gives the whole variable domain EPEVTQTPSHQVTQMGQEVILRCVPISNHLYFYWYRQILGQKVEFLVSFYNNEISEKSEIFDDQFSVERPDGSNFTLKIRSTKLEDSAMYFCASSEASGPPPFGPGTRLTVT.

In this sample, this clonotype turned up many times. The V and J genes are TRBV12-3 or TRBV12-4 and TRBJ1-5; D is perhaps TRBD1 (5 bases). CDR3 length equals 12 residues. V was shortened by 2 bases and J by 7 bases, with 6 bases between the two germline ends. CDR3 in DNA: TGTGCCAGCAGTTTAAACAGGCAGCCCCAGCATTTT. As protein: CASSLNRQPQHF.

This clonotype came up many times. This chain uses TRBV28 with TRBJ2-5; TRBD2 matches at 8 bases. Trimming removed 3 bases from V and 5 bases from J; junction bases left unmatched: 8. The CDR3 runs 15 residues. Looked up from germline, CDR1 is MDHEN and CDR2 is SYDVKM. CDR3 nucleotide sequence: TGTGCCAGCAGTTTGAGAGCGGGGGCAACGGAGACCCAGTACTTC. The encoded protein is CASSLRAGATETQYF.

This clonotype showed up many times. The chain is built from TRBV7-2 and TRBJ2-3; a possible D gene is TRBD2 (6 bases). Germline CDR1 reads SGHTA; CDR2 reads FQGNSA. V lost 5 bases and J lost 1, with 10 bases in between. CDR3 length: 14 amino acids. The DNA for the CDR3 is TGTGCCAGCAGCCCATCTAGCGGCACAGATACGCAGTATTTT. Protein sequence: CASSPSSGTDTQYF. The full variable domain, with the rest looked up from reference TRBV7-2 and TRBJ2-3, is GAGVSQSPSNKVTEKGKDVELRCDPISGHTALYWYRQSLGQGLEFLIYFQGNSAPDKSGLPSDRFSAERTGGSVSTLTIQRTQQEDSAVYLCASSPSSGTDTQYFGPGTRLTVL.